This T cell receptor beta chain is from a study of shared clonotypes between healthy human individuals. Overall study: Researchers assigned three CD4 naive, three CD4 memory, two CD8 naive and one CD8 memory plate to each donor.

V lost 6 bases and J lost 6, with 8 bases in between. The CDR3 is made up of 11 amino acids. CDR1 is SQVTM and CDR2 is ANQGSEA in the germline V gene. Notes on the study in general: The genetic and exposure-history diversity represented was limited by few donors.

On this clone itself: No antigen is known for it.

The assay was carried out at the deep level. Only in-frame clones appear in the TCRdb table, and some are missing; sequencing was by immunoSEQ multiplex PCR. The sample has about 680,000 clones, 73% seen once. All donors qualified as healthy HIV-negative adults and had experienced no recent acute infections or vaccinations. Material for sequencing was memory CD4+ T cells sorted from blood. The subset here: CD45RA-negative fraction. This receptor was taken from a woman aged 30 to 39 in good health. J is TRBJ1-4 and V is TRBV29-1; D uncertain. DNA for the CDR3: TGCAGCGTGGGTCACGATGAAAAACTGTTTTTT. It translates to CSVGHDEKLFF.